This T cell receptor beta chain was sequenced during a study of blood T cell repertoires in COVID-19. The germline V gene has CDR1 SGHTA and CDR2 FQGTGA. The CDR3 has 15 amino acids. The V segment lost 5 bases and the J segment 3 bases; nucleotides outside the gene matches: 6. Sequencing was performed with immunoSEQ multiplex PCR; in TCRdb, only in-frame clones are kept and a portion is missing. The sample includes more than 250,000 clones, about nine tenths of them seen just once. The chain recombines TRBV7-3 with TRBJ1-1, with 10 bases that match TRBD1. Sequencing input: peripheral blood. This receptor was obtained from a woman in her 30s with COVID-19, enrolled during active disease. The CDR3 is CASSTSGTGDTEAFF. The DNA for the CDR3 is TGTGCCAGCAGCACATCCGGGACAGGGGACACTGAAGCTTTCTTT.